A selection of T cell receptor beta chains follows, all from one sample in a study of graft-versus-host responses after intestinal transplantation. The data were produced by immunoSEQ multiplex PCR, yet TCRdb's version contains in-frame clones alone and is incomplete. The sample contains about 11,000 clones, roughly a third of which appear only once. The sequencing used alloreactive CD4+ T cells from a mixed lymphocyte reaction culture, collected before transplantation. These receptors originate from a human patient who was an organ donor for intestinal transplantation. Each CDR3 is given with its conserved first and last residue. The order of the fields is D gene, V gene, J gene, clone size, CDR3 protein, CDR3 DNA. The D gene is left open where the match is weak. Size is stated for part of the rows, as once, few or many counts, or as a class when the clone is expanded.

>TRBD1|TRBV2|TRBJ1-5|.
CASRDRVRSQHF
TGTGCCAGCAGGGACAGGGTAAGGTCCCAGCATTTT
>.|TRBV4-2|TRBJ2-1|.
CASSQTLSSRVFNEQFF
TGTGCCAGCAGCCAAACCCTCAGTAGTCGGGTCTTCAATGAGCAGTTCTTC
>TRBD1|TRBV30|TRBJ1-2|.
CAWSRDRFNYGYTF
TGTGCCTGGAGCCGGGACAGGTTTAACTATGGCTACACCTTC
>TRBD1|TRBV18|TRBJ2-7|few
CASSPTGTGGAYEQYF
TGTGCCAGCTCACCGACCGGGACAGGGGGCGCCTACGAGCAGTACTTC
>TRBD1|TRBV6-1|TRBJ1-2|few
CASSAVGTGGIYGYTF
TGTGCCAGCAGTGCAGTCGGGACAGGGGGAATCTATGGCTACACCTTC
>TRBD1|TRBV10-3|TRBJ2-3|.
CAISVGGLTGGGPDTQYF
TGTGCCATCAGTGTGGGGGGCCTGACAGGGGGAGGACCAGATACGCAGTATTTT
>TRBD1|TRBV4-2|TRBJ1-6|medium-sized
CASSPTGTGTDNSPLHF
TGTGCCAGCAGCCCAACCGGGACAGGGACTGATAATTCACCCCTCCACTTT
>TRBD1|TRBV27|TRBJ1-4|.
CASSYRTGGASAATNEKLFF
TGTGCCAGCAGTTACCGGACAGGGGGCGCTTCCGCTGCAACTAATGAAAAACTGTTTTTT
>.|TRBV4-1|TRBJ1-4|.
CASSQATGYQNEKLFF
TGCGCCAGCAGCCAAGCCACCGGGTATCAAAATGAAAAACTGTTTTTT
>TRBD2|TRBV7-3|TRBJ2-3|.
CASSVLGTITDTQYF
TGTGCCAGCAGCGTATTGGGGACTATCACAGATACGCAGTATTTT
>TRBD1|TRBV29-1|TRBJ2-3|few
CSVELTGAVGADTQYF
TGCAGCGTTGAGTTAACAGGGGCGGTCGGGGCAGATACGCAGTATTTT
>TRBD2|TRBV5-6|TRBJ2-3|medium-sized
CASSLLGTSGGTDTQYF
TGTGCCAGCAGCTTGCTCGGGACTAGCGGGGGCACAGATACGCAGTATTTT
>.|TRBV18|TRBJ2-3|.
CASSPLARLTDTQYF
TGTGCCAGCTCACCACTAGCACGTTTAACAGATACGCAGTATTTT
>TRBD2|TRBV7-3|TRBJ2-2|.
CASSPPGLAGGNTGELFF
TGTGCCAGCAGCCCGCCCGGACTAGCGGGGGGTAACACCGGGGAGCTGTTTTTT
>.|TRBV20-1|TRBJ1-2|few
CSARAGAGYTF
TGCAGTGCTAGGGCAGGGGCTGGCTACACCTTC
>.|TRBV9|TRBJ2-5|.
CASSRRPRGSGETQYF
TGTGCCAGCAGCCGCAGGCCTCGGGGGAGCGGCGAGACCCAGTACTTC
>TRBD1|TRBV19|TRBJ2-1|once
CASSIPGQGPYNEQFF
TGTGCCAGTAGTATACCCGGACAGGGACCCTACAATGAGCAGTTCTTC
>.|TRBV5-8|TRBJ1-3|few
CASSLYPNGNTIYF
TGTGCCAGCAGCTTGTACCCTAATGGAAACACCATATATTTT
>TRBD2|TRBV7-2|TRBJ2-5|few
CASSRGYSGGQETQYF
TGTGCCAGCAGCCGGGGGTATAGCGGGGGCCAAGAGACCCAGTACTTC
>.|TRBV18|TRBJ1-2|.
CASSPGQAYGYTF
TGTGCCAGCTCACCGGGGCAGGCCTATGGCTACACCTTC
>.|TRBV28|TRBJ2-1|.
CASTGLRFSYNEQFF
TGTGCCAGCACCGGACTGAGGTTCTCCTACAATGAGCAGTTCTTC
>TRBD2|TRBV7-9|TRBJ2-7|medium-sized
CASSFRGGSASSSYEQYF
TGTGCCAGCAGCTTCCGCGGGGGTTCCGCGTCAAGCTCCTACGAGCAGTACTTC
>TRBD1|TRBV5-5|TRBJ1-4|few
CASGKGQVNEKLFF
TGTGCCAGCGGAAAGGGACAGGTTAATGAAAAACTGTTTTTT
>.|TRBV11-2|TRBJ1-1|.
CASSLDPNSPEAFF
TGTGCCAGCAGCTTAGACCCCAACAGCCCTGAAGCCTTCTTT
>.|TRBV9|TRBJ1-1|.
CASSLPGGRGTEAFF
TGTGCCAGCAGCCTCCCGGGGGGGAGGGGCACTGAAGCTTTCTTT
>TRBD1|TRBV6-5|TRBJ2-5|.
CASSEDRGETQYF
TGTGCCAGCAGTGAAGACAGGGGGGAGACCCAGTACTTC
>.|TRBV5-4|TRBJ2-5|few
CASRTGEETQYF
TGTGCCAGCCGAACCGGGGAGGAGACCCAGTACTTC
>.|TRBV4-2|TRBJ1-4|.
CASSRYGEHEKLFF
TGTGCCAGCAGCCGTTACGGGGAGCATGAAAAACTGTTTTTT
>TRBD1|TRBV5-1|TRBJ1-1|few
CASSTYRDRGGVTEAFF
TGCGCCAGCAGCACCTACCGGGACAGGGGAGGAGTCACTGAAGCTTTCTTT
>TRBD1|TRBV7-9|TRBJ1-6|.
CASRGQGASPLHF
TGTGCCAGCCGGGGACAGGGGGCATCACCCCTCCACTTT
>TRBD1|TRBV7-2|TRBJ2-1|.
CASSLDKGASFF
TGTGCCAGCAGCTTAGACAAGGGGGCGTCGTTCTTC
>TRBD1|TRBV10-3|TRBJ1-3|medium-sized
CAIREFSGTGYGNTIYF
TGTGCCATCAGAGAATTCTCCGGGACAGGGTACGGAAACACCATATATTTT
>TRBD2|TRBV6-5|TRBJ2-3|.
CASLERGRGDTQYF
TGTGCCAGCTTAGAGCGGGGGCGGGGGGATACGCAGTATTTT
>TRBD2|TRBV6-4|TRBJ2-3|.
CASSAEPSLGLAGSLDTQYF
TGTGCCAGCAGTGCCGAACCTTCCCTCGGACTAGCGGGGAGCCTAGATACGCAGTATTTT
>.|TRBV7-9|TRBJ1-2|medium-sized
CASSLARAGRDGYTF
TGTGCCAGCAGCTTAGCGCGGGCAGGGAGGGATGGCTACACCTTC
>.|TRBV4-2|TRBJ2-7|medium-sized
CASKRGYEQYF
TGTGCCAGCAAACGGGGTTACGAGCAGTACTTC
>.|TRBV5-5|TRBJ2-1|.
CASSRTGGVSYNEQFF
TGTGCCAGCAGCCGAACAGGGGGGGTTTCCTACAATGAGCAGTTCTTC
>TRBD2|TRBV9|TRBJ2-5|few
CASSVVSGGLETQYF
TGTGCCAGCAGCGTAGTTAGCGGGGGATTGGAGACCCAGTACTTC
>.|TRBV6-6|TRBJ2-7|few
CASSARQRSYEQYF
TGTGCCAGCAGTGCCCGACAGCGTTCCTACGAGCAGTACTTC
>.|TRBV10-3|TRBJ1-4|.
CAVRQHDNEKLFF
TGTGCCGTTCGACAGCACGATAATGAAAAACTGTTTTTT
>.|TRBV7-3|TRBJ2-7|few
CASSPSVPGVGYEQYF
TGTGCCAGCAGCCCTTCGGTCCCAGGGGTAGGATACGAGCAGTACTTC
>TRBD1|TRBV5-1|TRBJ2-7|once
CASSLAVTGSSEQYF
TGCGCCAGCAGCTTGGCGGTGACAGGGTCTTCCGAGCAGTACTTC
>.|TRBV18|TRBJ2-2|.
CASSPHYRRDTGELFF
TGTGCCAGCTCCCCCCATTACAGGAGGGACACCGGGGAGCTGTTTTTT
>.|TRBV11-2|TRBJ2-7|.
CASSRTRDYEQYF
TGTGCCAGCAGCAGGACAAGGGATTACGAGCAGTACTTC
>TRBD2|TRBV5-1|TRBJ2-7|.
CASSLRVAGEQYF
TGCGCCAGCAGCCTTAGAGTAGCGGGGGAGCAGTACTTC
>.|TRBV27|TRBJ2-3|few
CASSLSRLRQGLNHRYTQYF
TGTGCCAGCAGTTTATCTCGCCTGCGCCAGGGGCTTAACCACAGATATACGCAGTATTTT
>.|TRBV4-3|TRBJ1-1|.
CASSQETVRVEAFF
TGCGCCAGCAGCCAAGAAACGGTGCGGGTGGAAGCTTTCTTT
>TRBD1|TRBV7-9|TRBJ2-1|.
CASSFQGTDEFF
TGTGCCAGCAGCTTCCAAGGGACAGACGAGTTCTTC
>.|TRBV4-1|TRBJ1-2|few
CASSQERGRDYGYTF
TGCGCCAGCAGCCAAGAAAGGGGCAGGGACTATGGCTACACCTTC
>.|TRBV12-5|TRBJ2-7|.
CASGLTNSYEQYF
TGTGCTAGTGGTTTGACAAATTCCTACGAGCAGTACTTC
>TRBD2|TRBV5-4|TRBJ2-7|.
CASSLDRDRGLAGSYEQYF
TGTGCCAGCAGCTTGGACCGGGACAGGGGACTAGCGGGGAGCTACGAGCAGTACTTC
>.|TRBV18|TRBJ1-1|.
CASSRPGGTEAFF
TGTGCCAGCTCACGTCCGGGGGGGACTGAAGCTTTCTTT
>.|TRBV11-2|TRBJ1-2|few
CASRSIRTPNYGYTF
TGTGCCAGCAGGTCAATCCGGACACCTAACTATGGCTACACCTTC
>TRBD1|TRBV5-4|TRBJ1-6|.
CASSVGQGLPLHF
TGTGCCAGCTCCGTGGGACAGGGACTCCCCCTCCACTTT
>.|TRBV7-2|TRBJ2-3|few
CAIRGRGNADTQYF
TGTGCCATCCGGGGGCGGGGGAACGCAGATACGCAGTATTTT